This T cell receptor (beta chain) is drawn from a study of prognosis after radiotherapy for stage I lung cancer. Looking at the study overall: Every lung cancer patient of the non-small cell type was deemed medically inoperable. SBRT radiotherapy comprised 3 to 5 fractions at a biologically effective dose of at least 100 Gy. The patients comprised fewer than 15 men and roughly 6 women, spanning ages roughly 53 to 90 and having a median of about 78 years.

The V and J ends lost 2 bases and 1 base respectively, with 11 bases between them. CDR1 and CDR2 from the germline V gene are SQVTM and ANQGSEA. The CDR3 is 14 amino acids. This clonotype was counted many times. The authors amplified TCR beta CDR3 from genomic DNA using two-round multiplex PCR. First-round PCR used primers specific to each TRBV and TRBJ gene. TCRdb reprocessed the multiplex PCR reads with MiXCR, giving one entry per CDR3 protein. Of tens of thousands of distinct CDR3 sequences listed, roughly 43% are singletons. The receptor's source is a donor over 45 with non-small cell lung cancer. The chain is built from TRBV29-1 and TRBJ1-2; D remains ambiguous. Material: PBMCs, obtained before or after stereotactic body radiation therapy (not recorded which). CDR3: CSVELSDLNYGYTF. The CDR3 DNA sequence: TGCAGCGTTGAACTCTCGGATCTTAACTATGGCTACACCTTC.